The 29 T cell receptor beta chains below come from one sample, sequenced in a study of vaccination effects on CD4 cells after COVID-19. Clones were read by immunoSEQ multiplex PCR, and TCRdb kept only the in-frame ones, dropping some. The table shows some 52,000 clones, with 75% to 85% occurring only once. What these receptors recognize is not known. Expansion with viral peptide pools was applied to antigen-specific CD4+ T cells by the ViraFEST assay prior to sequencing. Following 10 days of culture, CD4+ T cells were isolated. All vaccine recipients tested negative for nucleocapsid antibodies and had never contracted SARS-CoV-2 infection. The sequencing used CD4+ T cells from PBMCs cultured with HCoV-OC43 spike peptides, collected before COVID-19 vaccination. Stated subset: HCoV-OC43 spike overlapping peptide pool stimulation. These receptors were collected from a human donor who received a COVID-19 vaccine.

The genes are TRBV3-1 (or the pseudogene TRBV3-2) and TRBJ1-6, with TRBD1 matching over 8 bases. CDR1 and CDR2 (germline): LGHDT, YNNKEL (reference sequence). V lost 3 bases to trimming and J lost 0 bases; unmatched junction nucleotides: 4. CDR3 length: 17 residues. CDR3 nucleotide sequence: TGTGCCAGCAGCCACCGACAGGGGAGCTCCTATAATTCACCCCTCCACTTT. Translation: CASSHRQGSSYNSPLHF.

The chain joins TRBV10-3 to TRBJ2-5, with a tentative D call TRBD2 (6 bases). The CDR3 runs to 13 residues. With 8 bases removed from V and 5 bases from J, the gap between germline ends came to 15 bases. Germline V gives CDR1 ENHRY, CDR2 SYGVKD. The CDR3 is CAIFRRVTETQYF. CDR3 in DNA: TGTGCCATCTTTAGGAGGGTCACGGAGACCCAGTACTTC.

The chain joins TRBV2 to TRBJ2-5, with TRBD1 identical over 9 bases. This CDR3 region has 14 residues. V lost 6 bases to trimming and J lost 6 bases; unmatched junction nucleotides: 8. Per the germline V gene, CDR1 is SNHLY and CDR2 is FYNNEI. This CDR3 is CASSAQGAAKTQYF. Here the CDR3 DNA reads TGTGCCAGCAGCGCACAGGGGGCAGCAAAGACCCAGTACTTC.

As regards this clone: The same CDR3 can be traced to other DNA sequences in this sample. The gene calls are TRBV5-1 and TRBJ2-5; D may be TRBD1 (6 bases). Germline assignment: CDR1 SGHRS and CDR2 YFSETQ. The CDR3 has 14 amino acids. Trimming removed 0 bases from V and 5 bases from J, with 11 bases in between. As DNA, the CDR3 is TGCGCCAGCAGCTTGGGGGCAGGGGAGGAGACCCAGTACTTC. Its translation is CASSLGAGEETQYF.

V and J are TRBV6-5 and TRBJ1-2, with 7 bases that match TRBD1. Germline-derived CDR1 and CDR2 are MNHEY and SVGAGI. The CDR3 is 13 residues long. J gave up 8 bases and V 7 bases, and 10 bases lay outside the gene matches. The CDR3 is CASTTKVGGGYTF. The CDR3 DNA reads TGTGCCAGCACCACGAAGGTAGGGGGCGGCTACACCTTC.

The J gene is TRBJ2-2, the V gene TRBV7-2; TRBD2 aligns across 7 bases. The CDR3 extends over 15 amino acids. In germline, CDR1 is SGHTA, CDR2 FQGNSA. The V and J ends lost 2 bases and 4 bases, in that order; junction bases with no gene match: 4. The CDR3 bases are TGTGCCAGCAGCTTACAGGGAGGGACCACCGGGGAGCTGTTTTTT. Translation gives CASSLQGGTTGELFF.

The J gene is TRBJ1-5, the V gene TRBV6-5; 10 nucleotides line up with TRBD1. Germline CDR1 MNHEY, CDR2 SVGAGI. V was pared by 5 bases and J by 2 bases, with 3 bases of the junction left unmatched. This CDR3 has 15 amino acids. CDR3 region: CASSRDRGGNQPQHF. In DNA form, the CDR3 reads TGTGCCAGCAGTAGGGACAGGGGAGGCAATCAGCCCCAGCATTTT.

The chain links TRBV10-3 to TRBJ2-7; D could derive from TRBD1 or TRBD2 (6 bases each). This CDR3 contains 14 residues. Germline CDR1 is ENHRY and CDR2 is SYGVKD. Between the trimmed V and J ends, which lost 4 bases and 1 base, there was a span of 11 bases. CDR3 DNA sequence: TGTGCCATCAGTGGGGGGGCTGCTTCCTACGAGCAGTACGTC. This encodes CAISGGAASYEQYV.

Only one count was recorded for this clone. The chain carries TRBV3-1 (or the pseudogene TRBV3-2) and TRBJ1-2, with TRBD1 matching 8 bases. Germline lookup yields CDR1 LGHDT and CDR2 YNNKEL (reference sequence). This CDR3 has 16 residues. Germline trimming cut 4 bases from V and 4 bases from J; bases unmatched to any gene: 11. DNA of the CDR3: TGTGCCAGCAGCCCTTCGAGACAGGGGATTACCTATGGCTACACCTTC. Its translation is CASSPSRQGITYGYTF.

The CDR3 sequence: CASSPYQGETEAFF. In DNA form, the CDR3 reads TGTGCCAGCTCACCATATCAGGGGGAAACTGAAGCTTTCTTT. The J gene is TRBJ1-1, the V gene TRBV18; 7 positions agree with TRBD1. With V trimmed by 2 bases and J by 5 bases, 5 bases remained unmatched. The CDR3 runs 14 residues. Germline CDR1 and CDR2: KGHSH and LQKENI.

The chain has TRBV2 and TRBJ2-7, with D perhaps matching TRBD1 (5 bases). The V gene's germline CDR1 is SNHLY and CDR2 FYNNEI. The CDR3 runs 11 residues. The germline V and J ends were trimmed by 3 bases and 9 bases, with 9 bases remaining between them. The CDR3 DNA follows: TGTGCCAGCAGTGACAGGGTTTGGCAGTACGTC. It yields the protein CASSDRVWQYV.

In this sample, this clone turned up a few times. The rearrangement links TRBV4-1 to TRBJ1-3; D not certain. The V gene lost 0 bases and the J gene lost 7 bases, with 10 bases spanning the gap. This CDR3 has 14 amino acids. CDR1 and CDR2 from the germline V gene are MGHRA and YSYEKL. DNA of the CDR3: TGCGCCAGCAGCCAAGAAGTCGGTGGGAACACCATATATTTT. Translated, it gives CASSQEVGGNTIYF.

The V and J genes are TRBV9 and TRBJ2-3; D possibly corresponds to TRBD1 (5 bases). The germline V gene has CDR1 SGDLS and CDR2 YYNGEE. The CDR3 is 14 residues long. V was shortened by 3 bases and J by 3 bases, with 11 bases between the two germline ends. Written as DNA, the CDR3 is TGTGCCAGCAGCGGTAGGGGTTCAACAGATACGCAGTATTTT. Its protein product is CASSGRGSTDTQYF.

The V gene is TRBV6-1, the J gene TRBJ1-3, with D hard to call. This CDR3 is built from 15 residues. CDR1 is MNHNS, CDR2 SASEGT, per germline. Trimming stripped 2 bases from V and 0 bases from J, with 8 bases between. As DNA, the CDR3 is TGTGCCAGCAGTGAAATGGTATTCTCTGGAAACACCATATATTTT. It yields the protein CASSEMVFSGNTIYF.

The CDR3 DNA is TGTGCCAGCAGCTTGGGGGACAGATACACTGAAGCTTTCTTT. It specifies CASSLGDRYTEAFF. This chain joins TRBV5-4 and TRBJ1-1, with 7 bases lining up with TRBD1. The germline gives CDR1 SGHNT, CDR2 YYREEE (reference sequence). Trimming removed 0 bases from V and 3 bases from J; junction bases left unmatched: 2. CDR3 length: 14 residues.

The chain recombines TRBV3-1 (or the pseudogene TRBV3-2) with TRBJ1-3; no clear D. The V gene lost 5 bases and the J gene lost 4 bases, with 6 bases spanning the gap. This CDR3 has 12 amino acids. Germline CDR1 is LGHDT and CDR2 is YNNKEL (reference sequence). CDR3 DNA: TGTGCCAGCAGCTCTCTCGGAAACACCATATATTTT. It translates to CASSSLGNTIYF.

V gene TRBV19 combines with J gene TRBJ2-5; D is undetermined. Trimming removed 6 bases at V and 2 bases at J, with 10 bases between. Germline lookup yields CDR1 LNHDA and CDR2 SQIVND (reference sequence). CDR3 length: 13 amino acids. The CDR3 is CASRRTDQETQYF. The CDR3 coding sequence is TGTGCCAGTAGGCGGACGGATCAAGAGACCCAGTACTTC.

This clone has only one observation. The rearrangement uses TRBV19 and TRBJ2-6; possibly TRBD1 or TRBD2 for D (5 bases each). CDR3 length: 16 residues. Trimming cost V 4 bases and J 0 bases, with 10 bases left between them. Germline values: CDR1 LNHDA, CDR2 SQIVND (reference sequence). The CDR3 loop is CASSRGPTSGANVLTF. The DNA of the CDR3 is TGTGCCAGTAGTAGGGGACCGACCTCTGGGGCCAACGTCCTGACTTTC.

V gene TRBV6-1 combines with J gene TRBJ2-1; tentative D call: TRBD1 (5 bases). The CDR3 has 15 amino acids. Trimming left V 3 bases short and J 0 bases short, with 9 bases between. Germline V CDR1 and CDR2: MNHNS, SASEGT. The CDR3 loop reads CASSETASSYNEQFF. The CDR3 region has the DNA TGTGCCAGCAGTGAGACAGCTAGCTCCTACAATGAGCAGTTCTTC.

This chain links TRBV27 with TRBJ2-2; unclear D gene. The length of the CDR3 is 13 residues. The V end was cut by 6 bases, the J end by 1 base, with 6 bases between. Germline-derived CDR1 and CDR2 are MNHEY and SMNVEV (reference sequence). The CDR3 DNA is TGTGCCAGCAGGACCGGGAACACCGGGGAGCTGTTTTTT. This gives the protein CASRTGNTGELFF.

The rearrangement joins TRBV19 to TRBJ1-2; 7 bases are shared with TRBD1. V lost 7 bases and J lost 5; bases outside the gene matches: 10. The V gene's germline CDR1 is LNHDA and CDR2 SQIVND (reference sequence). The length of the CDR3 is 14 residues. The CDR3: CASTDKGAWYGYTF. The DNA of the CDR3 is TGTGCCAGTACAGATAAGGGGGCTTGGTATGGCTACACCTTC.

The V call is TRBV6-2 or TRBV6-3, the J call TRBJ1-5; 9 positions agree with TRBD1. The CDR3 length is 16 residues. J lost 4 bases, V lost 2 bases, and 6 bases had no gene match. Germline V gives CDR1 MNHEY, CDR2 SVGEGT. For the CDR3, the DNA is TGTGCCAGCAGTTACCTACAGGGGGCTTTTAATCAGCCCCAGCATTTT. The encoded protein is CASSYLQGAFNQPQHF.

The chain is built from TRBV29-1 and TRBJ1-1, with a weak D call TRBD1 (5 bases). V lost 4 bases, J lost 4 bases, and 13 bases lay in between. Germline V gives CDR1 SQVTM, CDR2 ANQGSEA. The CDR3 has 13 residues. The CDR3 coding sequence is TGCAGCGTTGTGAGGGACCCCGGCACTGAAGCTTTCTTT. Its translation: CSVVRDPGTEAFF.

The rearrangement uses TRBV7-2 and TRBJ2-3, with D perhaps TRBD1 or TRBD2 (6 bases each). CDR1 and CDR2 (germline): SGHTA, FQGNSA. The V and J ends lost 5 bases and 4 bases respectively, with 16 bases between them. The CDR3 spans 15 residues. The CDR3 loop reads CASSPGGGVPDTQYF. The CDR3 DNA follows: TGTGCCAGCAGCCCCGGGGGCGGGGTCCCAGATACGCAGTATTTT.

The V and J genes are TRBV19 and TRBJ1-6, with D perhaps TRBD1 (6 bases). This CDR3 is built from 14 residues. Deletions cut 4 bases from V and 9 bases from J, with 13 bases between. Looked up from germline, CDR1 is LNHDA and CDR2 is SQIVND (reference sequence). The CDR3 sequence is CASSRGGKGSPLHF. The CDR3 DNA reads as TGTGCCAGTAGTAGAGGGGGAAAGGGTTCACCCCTCCACTTT. The full variable domain, with the rest looked up from reference TRBV19 and TRBJ1-6, is DGGITQSPKYLFRKEGQNVTLSCEQNLNHDAMYWYRQDPGQGLRLIYYSQIVNDFQKGDIAEGYSVSREKKESFPLTVTSAQKNPTAFYLCASSRGGKGSPLHFGNGTRLTVT.

The CDR3 bases are TGTGCCAGCAGTTTAACCCCTGGGGCCAACGTCCTGACTTTC. The encoded protein is CASSLTPGANVLTF. The chain joins TRBV28 to TRBJ2-6, with D unresolved. Germline V gene sequence: CDR1 MDHEN, CDR2 SYDVKM. This CDR3 spans 14 amino acids. Deletions cut 2 bases from V and 2 bases from J, with 4 bases between.

This sequence joins TRBV5-6 and TRBJ2-4; D remains ambiguous. Per the germline V gene, CDR1 is SGHDT and CDR2 is YYEEEE. V lost 4 bases, J lost 0 bases, and 11 bases lay in between. This CDR3 region has 15 residues. The CDR3 DNA reads TGTGCCAGCAGCACTGACGGCCTAGCCAAAAACATTCAGTACTTC. Protein sequence: CASSTDGLAKNIQYF. Combining the CDR3 with reference TRBV5-6 and TRBJ2-4 gives the whole variable domain DAGVTQSPTHLIKTRGQQVTLRCSPKSGHDTVSWYQQALGQGPQFIFQYYEEEERQRGNFPDRFSGHQFPNYSSELNVNALLLGDSALYLCASSTDGLAKNIQYFGAGTRLSVL.

The V gene is TRBV18, the J gene TRBJ2-1; 7 nucleotides align to TRBD2. Trimming cost V 8 bases and J 0 bases; bases outside gene matches: 10. CDR3 size: 16 residues. Germline CDR1 KGHSH, CDR2 LQKENI. CDR3 region: CASKSSGGSSYNEQFF. The CDR3 DNA follows: TGTGCCAGCAAATCCTCGGGGGGATCCTCCTACAATGAGCAGTTCTTC.

V is TRBV7-3 and J is TRBJ2-5; 11 nucleotides match TRBD1. Per germline, CDR1 SGHTA and CDR2 FQGTGA. V lost 5 bases to trimming and J lost 5 bases; unmatched junction nucleotides: 7. The CDR3 spans 15 residues. In DNA, the CDR3 is TGTGCCAGCAGCGAGGGACAGGGGGTTTGGGAGACCCAGTACTTC. Protein sequence: CASSEGQGVWETQYF.